This T cell receptor (beta chain) stems from a study of T cell responses to AZD1222 COVID-19 vaccine. Some clones are missing from TCRdb's copy, which holds only in-frame ones; the method was immunoSEQ multiplex PCR. The sample holds 85,000 to 130,000 clones, about 93% seen once. Trimming cost V 8 bases and J 0 bases, with 10 bases left between them. The germline CDR1 and CDR2 sequences are ENHRY and SYGVKD. The CDR3 sequence is 13 residues long. This TCR was sampled from an adult in good health. The chain joins TRBV10-3 to TRBJ1-1, with D possibly being TRBD1 (5 bases). Sequencing used peripheral blood, obtained on day 0 of AZD1222 vaccination. In DNA form, the CDR3 reads TGTGCCATCTCGGGGGATATGAACACTGAAGCTTTCTTT. Residues: CAISGDMNTEAFF.